The 18 T cell receptor beta chains given below trace back to one sample, sequenced in a study of radiotherapy plus CTLA-4 blockade in lung cancer. TCRdb's table, derived via immunoSEQ multiplex PCR, lists solely in-frame clones and lacks some. The data hold about 51,000 clones, with 77% observed a single time. This specimen was peripheral blood, taken from a patient treated with radiotherapy plus ipilimumab. The receptors come from a human donor with non-small cell lung cancer whose response to radiotherapy plus ipilimumab could not be evaluated.

The chain employs TRBV30 and TRBJ1-1; D is undetermined. The CDR3 runs 12 residues. Trimming left V 0 bases short and J 6 bases short, with 8 bases between. In germline, CDR1 is GTSNPN, CDR2 SVGIG (reference sequence). The CDR3 spells CAWSVLQAEAFF. CDR3 DNA: TGTGCCTGGAGTGTACTCCAGGCTGAAGCTTTCTTT.

The rearrangement uses TRBV5-4 and TRBJ2-5; D is perhaps TRBD1 (6 bases). CDR1 is SGHNT, CDR2 YYREEE, per germline (reference sequence). The CDR3 is made up of 15 amino acids. Trimming removed 3 bases at V and 4 bases at J, with 16 bases between. The CDR3 protein is CASSWAGRGGETQYF. Written as DNA, the CDR3 is TGTGCCAGCAGCTGGGCGGGCAGGGGTGGAGAGACCCAGTACTTC.

The chain carries TRBV7-9 and TRBJ2-7; TRBD2 is a possible D gene (5 bases). The CDR3 contains 14 residues. V was cut by 5 bases and J by 1 base, with 12 bases left in between. The germline V gene has CDR1 SEHNR and CDR2 FQNEAQ (reference sequence). Here the CDR3 reads CASSPSSGSYEQYF. For the CDR3, the DNA is TGTGCCAGCAGCCCCAGTTCGGGGTCCTACGAGCAGTACTTC.

The V call is TRBV29-1, the J call TRBJ1-4; a possible D gene is TRBD1 (5 bases). The CDR3 length is 11 residues. Trimming pared 4 bases from V and 6 bases from J, leaving 6 bases between. Germline V gene sequence: CDR1 SQVTM, CDR2 ANQGSEA. In DNA, the CDR3 is TGCAGCGTTGGCAGGGATGAAAAACTGTTTTTT. Protein: CSVGRDEKLFF.

The table lists this clone with a few counts. This sequence joins TRBV28 and TRBJ1-6, with 7 bases aligning to TRBD1. CDR1 MDHEN and CDR2 SYDVKM come from the germline V gene. V gave up 1 base and J gave up 5 bases; unmatched junction bases: 2. The length of the CDR3 is 15 residues. DNA for the CDR3: TGTGCCAGCAGTTTATTTACAGGGGATAATTCACCCCTCCACTTT. Translation gives CASSLFTGDNSPLHF. The variable domain in full, completed from reference TRBV28 and TRBJ1-6, reads DVKVTQSSRYLVKRTGEKVFLECVQDMDHENMFWYRQDPGLGLRLIYFSYDVKMKEKGDIPEGYSVSREKKERFSLILESASTNQTSMYLCASSLFTGDNSPLHFGNGTRLTVT.

This clone was counted once. The rearrangement uses TRBV4-1 and TRBJ2-1; 7 nucleotides agree with TRBD2. Germline CDR1 MGHRA, CDR2 YSYEKL. The CDR3 has 16 amino acids. V lost 0 bases to trimming and J lost 5 bases; unmatched junction nucleotides: 7. The chain's CDR3 is CASSQDGGGRDNEQFF. For the CDR3, the DNA is TGCGCCAGCAGCCAAGACGGGGGAGGGCGGGACAATGAGCAGTTCTTC.

V and J are TRBV28 and TRBJ2-2, with 7 bases fitting TRBD2. The germline gives CDR1 MDHEN, CDR2 SYDVKM. The CDR3 is 14 residues long. Trimming at V came to 7 bases and at J to 9 bases, leaving 11 bases not matched to a gene. The CDR3 bases are TGTGCCAGCATGGGGGGAGGGAACCTCCGGGAGCTGTTTTTT. This sequence encodes CASMGGGNLRELFF. The full variable domain, in which reference TRBV28 and TRBJ2-2 provide the parts outside the CDR3, is DVKVTQSSRYLVKRTGEKVFLECVQDMDHENMFWYRQDPGLGLRLIYFSYDVKMKEKGDIPEGYSVSREKKERFSLILESASTNQTSMYLCASMGGGNLRELFFGEGSRLTVL.

The rearrangement joins TRBV7-3 to TRBJ2-2; 7 nucleotides align to TRBD1. Per germline, CDR1 SGHTA and CDR2 FQGTGA. V shed 5 bases and J 2 bases; nucleotides not matched to a gene: 5. The CDR3 consists of 15 residues. The CDR3 DNA is TGTGCCAGCAGCGAAACAGGGGATAACACCGGGGAGCTGTTTTTT. Its translation: CASSETGDNTGELFF.

The rearrangement joins TRBV5-1 to TRBJ1-3; 8 bases map to TRBD1. V shed 4 bases, J shed 4 bases, and the junction held 4 bases outside the gene matches. Germline assignment: CDR1 SGHRS and CDR2 YFSETQ. This CDR3 is 14 amino acids long. CDR3 nucleotides: TGCGCCAGCAGCCTAGGGACAGGAGGAAACACCATATATTTT. Its protein product is CASSLGTGGNTIYF.

V usage is TRBV29-1 and J usage is TRBJ2-7; 12 bases fit TRBD2. The length of the CDR3 is 16 residues. The V segment lost 6 bases and the J segment 4 bases; nucleotides outside the gene matches: 13. The germline V gene has CDR1 SQVTM and CDR2 ANQGSEA. CDR3 DNA sequence: TGCAGCGTGGCCGGAACTAGCGGGAGGCCGCTTTACGAGCAGTACTTC. This codes for CSVAGTSGRPLYEQYF.

V usage is TRBV25-1 and J usage is TRBJ2-7; D possibly corresponds to TRBD2 (6 bases). Germline CDR1 and CDR2: MGHDK and SYGVNS. V shed 3 bases and J shed 9 bases, with 18 bases lying between them. This CDR3 spans 14 amino acids. DNA for the CDR3: TGTGCCAGCAGTGATCGGGACTTTACTAGGAGGCAGTACTTC. The encoded protein is CASSDRDFTRRQYF.

The rearrangement joins TRBV9 to TRBJ1-2, with D unresolved. Trimming removed 1 base from V and 8 bases from J, with 18 bases in between. The length of the CDR3 is 15 residues. CDR1 SGDLS and CDR2 YYNGEE come from the germline V gene. CDR3 DNA: TGTGCCAGCAGCGTAAATCCGGGTCTGATTTACGGCTACACCTTC. Residues: CASSVNPGLIYGYTF. Together with reference TRBV9 and TRBJ1-2, the CDR3 gives the full variable domain: DSGVTQTPKHLITATGQRVTLRCSPRSGDLSVYWYQQSLDQGLQFLIQYYNGEERAKGNILERFSAQQFPDLHSELNLSSLELGDSALYFCASSVNPGLIYGYTFGSGTRLTVV.

The V gene is TRBV28, the J gene TRBJ2-7, with D perhaps TRBD2 (6 bases). V shed 2 bases and J shed 4 bases, with 6 bases lying between them. This CDR3 has 12 amino acids. Germline assignment: CDR1 MDHEN and CDR2 SYDVKM. This chain's CDR3 is CASSLSGYEQYF. The CDR3 region has the DNA TGTGCCAGCAGTTTAAGCGGGTACGAGCAGTACTTC.

The rearrangement links TRBV6-5 to TRBJ2-7; TRBD1 aligns across 8 bases. Germline-derived CDR1 and CDR2 are MNHEY and SVGAGI. V lost 0 bases to trimming and J lost 5 bases; unmatched junction nucleotides: 9. The CDR3 spans 16 residues. The CDR3: CASSYSRTGRWNEQYF. The CDR3 nucleotides are TGTGCCAGCAGTTACTCACGGACAGGGAGATGGAACGAGCAGTACTTC.

The chain employs TRBV28 and TRBJ1-5, with D perhaps matching TRBD1 (5 bases). The CDR3 is 15 residues long. Germline V lookup: CDR1 MDHEN, CDR2 SYDVKM. Between the trimmed V and J ends, which lost 3 bases and 4 bases, there was a span of 13 bases. CDR3: CASSLATGGNQPQHF. The DNA of the CDR3 is TGTGCCAGCAGTTTGGCCACGGGGGGAAATCAGCCCCAGCATTTT.

This rearrangement joins TRBV4-1 to TRBJ1-5; tentative D call: TRBD1 (6 bases). The CDR3 is 17 residues long. V was shortened by 0 bases and J by 1 base, with 13 bases between the two germline ends. The germline CDR1 and CDR2 sequences are MGHRA and YSYEKL. The CDR3 reads CASSQDLTGRSNQPQHF. CDR3 bases: TGCGCCAGCAGCCAAGATCTAACAGGGAGAAGCAATCAGCCCCAGCATTTT.

This chain connects TRBV19 to TRBJ2-3; a weak D match, TRBD2 (6 bases). Germline CDR1 is LNHDA and CDR2 is SQIVND (reference sequence). This CDR3 is built from 13 residues. V was shortened by 10 bases and J by 5 bases, with 16 bases between the two germline ends. As DNA, the CDR3 is TGTGCCACCAAAAGGGAGGAGGGAGATACGCAGTATTTT. Translating it yields CATKREEGDTQYF.

In this sample, this clone turned up a few times. V is TRBV6-1 and J is TRBJ2-5; 9 bases agree with TRBD1. The V gene's germline CDR1 is MNHNS and CDR2 SASEGT. This CDR3 contains 14 residues. V lost 3 bases, J lost 4 bases, and 3 bases stayed unmatched. The CDR3 nucleotides are TGTGCCAGCAGTGACCAGACAGGGGGAGAGACCCAGTACTTC. Its protein is CASSDQTGGETQYF.